A selection of T cell receptor beta chains follows, all from one sample in a study of blood T cell repertoires in COVID-19. TCRdb's copy holds only in-frame clones and misses some; the assay was immunoSEQ multiplex PCR. The table has fewer than 350,000 clones, roughly 89% seen once. The material sequenced was peripheral blood. These receptors all stem from a middle-aged man with acute or convalescent COVID-19. Each CDR3 is given with its conserved first and last residue. A D gene is named only where the DNA matches it firmly. Not all rows give a size; the values are once, few, many and, for expanded clones, a class.

clone size: .
CDR3 length: 14
V gene: TRBV5-4
D gene: TRBD1
J gene: TRBJ1-1
CDR3 protein: CASSSGGVDTEAFF
CDR3 DNA: TGTGCCAGCAGCTCAGGGGGCGTGGACACTGAAGCTTTCTTT

clone size: .
CDR3 length: 14
V gene: TRBV6-5
D gene: .
J gene: TRBJ1-5
CDR3 protein: CASRMDSSNQPQHF
CDR3 DNA: TGTGCCAGCAGGATGGACAGCAGCAATCAGCCCCAGCATTTT

clone size: .
CDR3 length: 15
V gene: TRBV14
D gene: .
J gene: TRBJ2-7
CDR3 protein: CASSQARGASYEQYF
CDR3 DNA: TGTGCCAGCAGCCAAGCCCGGGGGGCCTCCTACGAGCAGTACTTC

clone size: .
CDR3 length: 14
V gene: TRBV14
D gene: .
J gene: TRBJ2-2
CDR3 protein: CASSPQGFAGELFF
CDR3 DNA: TGTGCCAGCAGCCCTCAGGGGTTCGCCGGGGAGCTGTTTTTT

clone size: few
CDR3 length: 16
V gene: TRBV3-1/TRBV3-2
D gene: .
J gene: TRBJ1-2
CDR3 protein: CASSQDWIGGNYGYTF
CDR3 DNA: TGTGCCAGCAGCCAAGATTGGATAGGGGGAAACTATGGCTACACCTTC

clone size: .
CDR3 length: 18
V gene: TRBV21-1
D gene: .
J gene: TRBJ2-7
CDR3 protein: CASSLYRTSGLFSYEQYF
CDR3 DNA: TGTGCCAGCAGCCTCTACCGGACTAGCGGGCTCTTTTCCTACGAGCAGTACTTC

clone size: .
CDR3 length: 17
V gene: TRBV19
D gene: .
J gene: TRBJ1-1
CDR3 protein: CASSMFFGGLGATEAFF
CDR3 DNA: TGTGCCAGTAGTATGTTTTTCGGGGGGCTAGGAGCCACTGAAGCTTTCTTT

clone size: .
CDR3 length: 11
V gene: TRBV2
D gene: .
J gene: TRBJ1-1
CDR3 protein: CASSPRSEAFF
CDR3 DNA: TGTGCCAGCAGCCCCCGGTCTGAAGCTTTCTTT

clone size: once
CDR3 length: 15
V gene: TRBV5-4
D gene: .
J gene: TRBJ1-2
CDR3 protein: CASSLGGRLIYGYTF
CDR3 DNA: TGTGCCAGCAGCTTGGGAGGGCGGCTCATCTATGGCTACACCTTC

clone size: .
CDR3 length: 13
V gene: TRBV30
D gene: .
J gene: TRBJ1-1
CDR3 protein: CAWSTGVGTEAFF
CDR3 DNA: TGTGCCTGGAGTACGGGAGTAGGGACTGAAGCTTTCTTT

clone size: many
CDR3 length: 16
V gene: TRBV6-2/TRBV6-3
D gene: TRBD1
J gene: TRBJ1-1
CDR3 protein: CASRPRTGGAYTEAFF
CDR3 DNA: TGTGCCAGCAGGCCTAGGACAGGGGGCGCGTACACTGAAGCTTTCTTT

clone size: .
CDR3 length: 15
V gene: TRBV4-1
D gene: .
J gene: TRBJ1-5
CDR3 protein: CASSQGTGMAQPQHF
CDR3 DNA: TGCGCCAGCAGCCAAGGAACAGGGATGGCGCAGCCCCAGCATTTT

clone size: .
CDR3 length: 15
V gene: TRBV19
D gene: TRBD1
J gene: TRBJ1-2
CDR3 protein: CASHGDSLFWYGYTF
CDR3 DNA: TGTGCCAGTCATGGGGACAGCCTTTTCTGGTATGGCTACACCTTC

clone size: .
CDR3 length: 16
V gene: TRBV3-1/TRBV3-2
D gene: TRBD1
J gene: TRBJ1-1
CDR3 protein: CASSQLLSGGNTEAFF
CDR3 DNA: TGTGCCAGCAGCCAACTCCTTTCAGGGGGGAACACTGAAGCTTTCTTT

clone size: .
CDR3 length: 15
V gene: TRBV24-1
D gene: .
J gene: TRBJ1-1
CDR3 protein: CATSDTGGRGSEAFF
CDR3 DNA: TGTGCCACCAGTGATACGGGAGGCAGGGGTTCTGAAGCTTTCTTT

clone size: .
CDR3 length: 18
V gene: TRBV2
D gene: TRBD2
J gene: TRBJ2-7
CDR3 protein: CASSEIELAGGPSYEQYF
CDR3 DNA: TGTGCCAGCAGTGAAATAGAACTAGCGGGGGGACCTTCCTACGAGCAGTACTTC

clone size: .
CDR3 length: 15
V gene: TRBV9
D gene: .
J gene: TRBJ1-6
CDR3 protein: CASSVEDGPGTPLHF
CDR3 DNA: TGTGCCAGCAGCGTAGAGGACGGACCCGGGACACCCCTCCACTTT

clone size: .
CDR3 length: 12
V gene: TRBV10-3
D gene: .
J gene: TRBJ1-1
CDR3 protein: CAASSGNTEAFF
CDR3 DNA: TGTGCCGCCTCGAGCGGGAACACTGAAGCTTTCTTT

clone size: .
CDR3 length: 14
V gene: TRBV4-2
D gene: .
J gene: TRBJ1-4
CDR3 protein: CASSQESPGEKLFF
CDR3 DNA: TGTGCCAGCAGCCAAGAGTCACCAGGCGAAAAACTGTTTTTT

clone size: .
CDR3 length: 14
V gene: TRBV6-5
D gene: .
J gene: TRBJ2-2
CDR3 protein: CASSPDSATGELFF
CDR3 DNA: TGTGCCAGCAGTCCGGACTCGGCAACCGGGGAGCTGTTTTTT

clone size: .
CDR3 length: 16
V gene: TRBV7-9
D gene: TRBD2
J gene: TRBJ2-1
CDR3 protein: CASSLGGGHPYNEQFF
CDR3 DNA: TGTGCCAGCAGCTTAGGCGGGGGTCACCCCTACAATGAGCAGTTCTTC

clone size: .
CDR3 length: 15
V gene: TRBV5-5
D gene: TRBD1
J gene: TRBJ1-1
CDR3 protein: CASSFGTGINTEAFF
CDR3 DNA: TGTGCCAGCAGCTTTGGGACAGGGATAAACACTGAAGCTTTCTTT

clone size: .
CDR3 length: 15
V gene: TRBV7-9
D gene: .
J gene: TRBJ1-2
CDR3 protein: CASSPPLAPPRGYTF
CDR3 DNA: TGTGCCAGCAGCCCCCCTCTTGCTCCGCCTAGGGGCTACACCTTC

clone size: .
CDR3 length: 15
V gene: TRBV7-2
D gene: TRBD2
J gene: TRBJ2-3
CDR3 protein: CASSSTGGTTDTQYF
CDR3 DNA: TGTGCCAGCAGCTCGACGGGGGGGACCACAGATACGCAGTATTTT

clone size: .
CDR3 length: 14
V gene: TRBV5-1
D gene: .
J gene: TRBJ2-1
CDR3 protein: CASSSRDSSNEQFF
CDR3 DNA: TGCGCCAGCAGCTCCCGGGACTCCTCTAATGAGCAGTTCTTC

clone size: .
CDR3 length: 15
V gene: TRBV7-2
D gene: TRBD1
J gene: TRBJ1-5
CDR3 protein: CASSARQGLNQPQHF
CDR3 DNA: TGTGCCAGCAGCGCCCGACAGGGCCTCAATCAGCCCCAGCATTTT

clone size: .
CDR3 length: 15
V gene: TRBV24-1
D gene: .
J gene: TRBJ2-3
CDR3 protein: CATSFGTTSTDTQYF
CDR3 DNA: TGTGCCACCAGTTTCGGGACAACTAGCACAGATACGCAGTATTTT

clone size: few
CDR3 length: 17
V gene: TRBV7-2
D gene: TRBD1
J gene: TRBJ2-6
CDR3 protein: CASSLRDRISGANVLTF
CDR3 DNA: TGTGCCAGCAGCTTAAGGGACAGAATCTCTGGGGCCAACGTCCTGACTTTC

clone size: .
CDR3 length: 16
V gene: TRBV6-2/TRBV6-3
D gene: TRBD1
J gene: TRBJ1-1
CDR3 protein: CASSYSAQGAGTEAFF
CDR3 DNA: TGTGCCAGCAGTTACTCGGCCCAGGGGGCAGGAACTGAAGCTTTCTTT

clone size: once
CDR3 length: 15
V gene: TRBV30
D gene: TRBD2
J gene: TRBJ2-3
CDR3 protein: CAWSVGGLITDTQYF
CDR3 DNA: TGTGCCTGGAGTGTTGGGGGACTAATCACAGATACGCAGTATTTT

clone size: .
CDR3 length: 13
V gene: TRBV24-1
D gene: .
J gene: TRBJ2-3
CDR3 protein: CATSGGSIDTQYF
CDR3 DNA: TGTGCCACCAGTGGAGGGAGCATTGATACGCAGTATTTT

clone size: .
CDR3 length: 16
V gene: TRBV12-5
D gene: TRBD2
J gene: TRBJ2-3
CDR3 protein: CASGYLAGGLTDTQYF
CDR3 DNA: TGTGCTAGTGGCTACTTGGCGGGGGGGCTGACAGATACGCAGTATTTT

clone size: .
CDR3 length: 15
V gene: TRBV14
D gene: TRBD2
J gene: TRBJ2-1
CDR3 protein: CASSSRLAGGDEQFF
CDR3 DNA: TGTGCCAGCAGCTCCCGACTAGCGGGGGGGGATGAGCAGTTCTTC

clone size: .
CDR3 length: 19
V gene: TRBV3-1/TRBV3-2
D gene: .
J gene: TRBJ2-6
CDR3 protein: CASGSRGGGGLSGANVLTF
CDR3 DNA: TGTGCCAGCGGTTCCAGGGGAGGGGGAGGCCTCTCTGGGGCCAACGTCCTGACTTTC

clone size: .
CDR3 length: 16
V gene: TRBV28
D gene: TRBD2
J gene: TRBJ2-3
CDR3 protein: CASSVLGLAGTDTQYF
CDR3 DNA: TGTGCCAGCAGTGTTCTGGGACTAGCGGGGACAGATACGCAGTATTTT

clone size: .
CDR3 length: 12
V gene: TRBV18
D gene: TRBD1
J gene: TRBJ2-2
CDR3 protein: CASGQGLRELFF
CDR3 DNA: TGTGCCAGCGGACAGGGGCTGCGGGAGCTGTTTTTT

clone size: .
CDR3 length: 15
V gene: TRBV7-6
D gene: TRBD2
J gene: TRBJ2-1
CDR3 protein: CASSFSGGTNNEQFF
CDR3 DNA: TGTGCCAGCAGCTTTAGCGGGGGGACCAACAATGAGCAGTTCTTC

clone size: .
CDR3 length: 13
V gene: TRBV3-1/TRBV3-2
D gene: .
J gene: TRBJ1-1
CDR3 protein: CASSSNGDTEAFF
CDR3 DNA: TGTGCCAGCAGCTCGAATGGAGACACTGAAGCTTTCTTT

clone size: .
CDR3 length: 14
V gene: TRBV2
D gene: TRBD1
J gene: TRBJ1-2
CDR3 protein: CASRHRGLGYGYTF
CDR3 DNA: TGTGCCAGCAGGCACAGGGGACTGGGCTATGGCTACACCTTC

clone size: .
CDR3 length: 17
V gene: TRBV11-3
D gene: .
J gene: TRBJ1-5
CDR3 protein: CASSLVRGGAFNQPQHF
CDR3 DNA: TGTGCCAGCAGCTTAGTCCGAGGAGGGGCGTTCAATCAGCCCCAGCATTTT